This T cell receptor beta chain originates from a study of CD8 T cells in ankylosing spondylitis. Quantitative 5'-RACE with molecular barcodes generated TCR beta libraries. TCRdb fed the 5' RACE reads into MiXCR, producing one record per CDR3 protein. The sample has roughly 38,000 distinct CDR3 sequences, about 15% seen once. The V segment lost 6 bases and the J segment 3 bases; nucleotides outside the gene matches: 3. This CDR3 is 13 amino acids long. Germline V lookup: CDR1 MDHEN, CDR2 SYDVKM. Study conclusions and caveats: There were earlier reports of some motif variants in reactive arthritis synovial fluid and blood. A motif in TCR beta, a set of under ten highly homologous variants, appeared characteristic of ankylosing spondylitis blood. The clones that were linked to disease were reported to be significantly enriched in matched synovial fluid samples from ankylosing spondylitis patients.

This clonotype has only a few counts. The antigen is undetermined. The receptor's source is a male donor with ankylosing spondylitis or in good health (not recorded which). This chain links TRBV28 with TRBJ1-1; TRBD1 matches 8 bases. What was sequenced was blood. In DNA, the CDR3 is TGTGCCAGCAGAGGACAGGGCTACACTGAAGCTTTCTTT. It yields the protein CASRGQGYTEAFF. Supplemented by reference TRBV28 and TRBJ1-1, the full variable domain reads DVKVTQSSRYLVKRTGEKVFLECVQDMDHENMFWYRQDPGLGLRLIYFSYDVKMKEKGDIPEGYSVSREKKERFSLILESASTNQTSMYLCASRGQGYTEAFFGQGTRLTVV.